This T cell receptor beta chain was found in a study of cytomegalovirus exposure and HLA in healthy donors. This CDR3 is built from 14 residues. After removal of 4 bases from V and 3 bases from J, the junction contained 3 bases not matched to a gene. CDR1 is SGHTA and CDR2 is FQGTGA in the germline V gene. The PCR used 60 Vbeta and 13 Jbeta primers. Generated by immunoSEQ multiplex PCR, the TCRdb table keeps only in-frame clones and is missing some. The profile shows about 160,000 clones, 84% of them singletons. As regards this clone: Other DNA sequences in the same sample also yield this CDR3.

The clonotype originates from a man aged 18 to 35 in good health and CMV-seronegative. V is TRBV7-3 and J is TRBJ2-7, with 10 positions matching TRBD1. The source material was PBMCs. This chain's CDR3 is CASSSGTGDYEQYF. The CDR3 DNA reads TGTGCCAGCAGCTCGGGGACAGGGGACTACGAGCAGTACTTC.